The following is a T cell receptor (beta chain) sequence with its context. Its antigen has not been determined. Base qualities are not at hand, and no much larger clone is one base apart. This sample is drawn from a study of OX40 agonist ivuxolimab in advanced cancers. The study in broad terms: The costimulatory receptor OX40 (CD134) was targeted by ivuxolimab, a fully human IgG2 agonistic monoclonal antibody. Intravenous ivuxolimab was administered to patients every 2 weeks at six dose levels: 0.01, 0.1, 0.3, 1.5, 3 and 10 mg/kg. Among the 50 to 55 dose-escalation patients, around 20 had hepatocellular carcinoma, about 15 melanoma, 9 renal cell carcinoma and 9 head and neck cancer. A male proportion of 75% to 85% and a mean age of approximately 62 years, ranging from roughly 23 to 79, were recorded for the dose-escalation cohort. Patients were allowed to have had prior anti-PD-1, anti-PD-L1 or anti-CTLA-4 therapy, and approximately 41% of the dose-escalation patients had previously received checkpoint inhibitors. Three dose-escalation patients achieved partial responses, one with hepatocellular carcinoma and two with cutaneous melanoma. The point of sequencing TCRbeta in the periphery was to test whether ivuxolimab changed TCR sequence diversity and drove clonal T-cell expansion. The paper covers the monotherapy dose-escalation part of the phase I ivuxolimab trial, which included N ≈ 57 patients. Findings and caveats that apply to the study as a whole: In the 0.1-3.0 mg/kg groups, partial responders were among the patients with the lowest normalized peripheral clonal expansion, particularly in CD8+ T cells. Which antigens the clonally expanded peripheral T cells were specific for was not determined. At doses of 0.1 to 3.0 mg/kg, clonal expansion of both CD4+ and CD8+ T cells in blood was seen between baseline and week 6. Low levels of normalized T-cell clonal expansion were also shown by some nonresponding patients. After ivuxolimab, more expanded clones were found on average in CD8+ T cells than in CD4+ T cells.

The trial excluded patients who had a history of autoimmune disease or were on systemic immunosuppression. Peripheral blood for TCR sequencing was collected from all dose cohorts at baseline, on cycle 4 day 1, and on cycle 7 day 1. Samples came from an open-label, multicenter, first-in-human phase I dose-escalation trial of ivuxolimab. Adults with locally advanced or metastatic head and neck squamous cell, hepatocellular, melanoma or renal cell carcinoma were enrolled in the trial. CD4+ and CD8+ T cells were sorted separately from peripheral blood before TCR sequencing. The trim is 0 bases for V and 4 bases for J, with a gap of 15 bases between the germline ends. From cysteine to phenylalanine, the CDR3 is 16 amino acids long. CDR3 DNA is the only sequence kept; it has 48 bases, read in frame from the first base. The germline V gene gives CDR1 as SGHDN and CDR2 as FVKESK. To sequence the TCRbeta CDR3 region, genomic DNA was isolated from the sorted cells. The immunoSEQ Assay was used for sequencing of TCRbeta CDR3 regions. Here the immuneACCESS table is served through TCRdb, limited to in-frame sequences with V and J called. Missing clones are a known gap in these copies; in checked studies unresolved V genes cover under half, and the rest lacks a known reason. The sample has more than 80,000 clones on record, about 83% of them singletons. The top ten constitute around 1.6% of the sample.

Rearrangement joined TRBV14 to TRBJ2-5, with the D call tentatively TRBD1 or TRBD2, each fitting 6 bases. Sequenced here: CD4+ or CD8+ T cells sorted from blood, sampled in a trial of the OX40 agonist ivuxolimab. The receptor's source is an adult with an advanced solid tumor such as melanoma, head and neck, liver or kidney cancer. For the CDR3, the sequence is CASSQDETRGGETQYF. The nucleotide sequence is TGTGCCAGCAGCCAAGATGAGACTAGAGGGGGAGAGACCCAGTACTTC.